Following are 2 T cell receptor beta chains from one sample sequenced in a study of T-cell memory formation after mild COVID-19. TCRdb independently ran MiXCR on the 5' RACE reads; one entry per CDR3 protein. The sample lists under 550,000 distinct CDR3 sequences; roughly 18% were seen once. Sequencing input: PBMCs or a T cell subset sorted from them (not recorded which). Receptors originate from an adult woman who had mild COVID-19 (a few samples of this study predate the infection). Cell type and time point are not known.

The V call is TRBV12-3 or TRBV12-4, the J call TRBJ1-4; the match to TRBD1 covers 10 bases. This CDR3 comprises 14 residues. V gave up 7 bases and J gave up 5 bases; unmatched junction bases: 4. The chain's CDR3 is CASTLTGGNEKLFF. The CDR3 nucleotides are TGTGCCAGCACCTTGACAGGGGGCAATGAAAAACTGTTTTTT.

Worth noting for this clonotype: Compared with germline, one end of the junction differs, possibly owing to a read error. The J gene is TRBJ2-3, the V gene TRBV12-3 or TRBV12-4; the D gene is possibly TRBD2 (5 bases). CDR3 length: 16 residues. The CDR3 protein is CGSSLSRGVGTDTQYF. The DNA of the CDR3 is TGTGGCAGCAGTTTGTCTCGGGGAGTAGGGACAGATACGCAGTATTTT.